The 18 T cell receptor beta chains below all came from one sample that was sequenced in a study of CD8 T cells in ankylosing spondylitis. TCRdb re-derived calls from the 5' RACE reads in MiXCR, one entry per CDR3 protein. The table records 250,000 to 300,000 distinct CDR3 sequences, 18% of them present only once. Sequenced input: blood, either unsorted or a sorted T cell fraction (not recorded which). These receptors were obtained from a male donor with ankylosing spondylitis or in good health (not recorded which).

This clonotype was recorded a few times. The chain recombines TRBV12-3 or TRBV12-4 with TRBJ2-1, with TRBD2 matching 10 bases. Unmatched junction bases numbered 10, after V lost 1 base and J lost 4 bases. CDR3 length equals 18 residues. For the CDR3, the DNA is TGTGCCAGCAGTTTAGGCCCCTTAACTAGCGGGATGTACAATGAGCAGTTCTTC. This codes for CASSLGPLTSGMYNEQFF.

The CDR3 DNA follows: TGTGCCAGCAGCCAGTTTGAGGGGACCTACGAGCAGTACTTC. This gives the protein CASSQFEGTYEQYF. V usage is TRBV14 and J usage is TRBJ2-7; possibly TRBD1 or TRBD2 for D (5 bases each). Germline V gene sequence: CDR1 SGHDN, CDR2 FVKESK. The CDR3 length is 14 residues. V was pared by 3 bases and J by 2 bases, with 11 bases between.

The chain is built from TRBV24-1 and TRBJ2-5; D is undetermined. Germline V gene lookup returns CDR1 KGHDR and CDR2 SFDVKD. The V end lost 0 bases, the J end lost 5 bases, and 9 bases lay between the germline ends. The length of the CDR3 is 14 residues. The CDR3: CATSDLWGIETQYF. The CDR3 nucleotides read TGTGCCACCAGTGATTTGTGGGGTATCGAGACCCAGTACTTC.

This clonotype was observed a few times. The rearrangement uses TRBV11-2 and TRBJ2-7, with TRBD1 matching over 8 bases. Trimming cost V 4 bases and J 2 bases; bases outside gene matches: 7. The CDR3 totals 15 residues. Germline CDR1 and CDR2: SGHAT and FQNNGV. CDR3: CASSSTGASTYEQYF. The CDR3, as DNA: TGTGCCAGCAGCTCGACAGGGGCGTCGACCTACGAGCAGTACTTC.

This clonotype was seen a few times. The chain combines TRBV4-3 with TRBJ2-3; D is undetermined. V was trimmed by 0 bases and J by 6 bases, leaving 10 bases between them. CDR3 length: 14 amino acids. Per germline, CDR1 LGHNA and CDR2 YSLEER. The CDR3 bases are TGCGCCAGCAGCCAAGATGATGGCGTTGATACGCAGTATTTT. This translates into CASSQDDGVDTQYF.

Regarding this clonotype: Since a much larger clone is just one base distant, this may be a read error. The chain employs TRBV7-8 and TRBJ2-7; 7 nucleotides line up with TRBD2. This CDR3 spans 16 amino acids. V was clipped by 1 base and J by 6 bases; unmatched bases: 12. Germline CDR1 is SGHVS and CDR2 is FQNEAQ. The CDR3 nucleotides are TGTGCCAGCAGCTTAGTATGGCTAGCGGAAACCTCCGAGCAGTACTTC. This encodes CASSLVWLAETSEQYF.

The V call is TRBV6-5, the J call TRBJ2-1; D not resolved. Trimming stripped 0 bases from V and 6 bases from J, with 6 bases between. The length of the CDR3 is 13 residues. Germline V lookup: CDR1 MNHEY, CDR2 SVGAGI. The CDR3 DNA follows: TGTGCCAGCAGTTACTCAAGTGTCAATGAGCAGTTCTTC. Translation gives CASSYSSVNEQFF.

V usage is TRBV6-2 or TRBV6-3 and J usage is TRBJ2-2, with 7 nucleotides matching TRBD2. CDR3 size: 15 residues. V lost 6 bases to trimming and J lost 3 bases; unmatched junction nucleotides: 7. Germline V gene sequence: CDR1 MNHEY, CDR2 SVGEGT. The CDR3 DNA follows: TGTGCCAGCAGAACCGTGGGAGGGGACACCGGGGAGCTGTTTTTT. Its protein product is CASRTVGGDTGELFF.

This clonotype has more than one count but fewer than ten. CDR3 sequence: CASSYTIPGVLAGDTDTQYF. For the CDR3, the DNA is TGTGCCAGCAGTTACACTATCCCGGGAGTTCTAGCGGGGGACACAGATACGCAGTATTTT. This chain joins TRBV6-2 or TRBV6-3 and TRBJ2-3; 10 nucleotides match TRBD2. The CDR3 has 20 amino acids. V was clipped by 2 bases and J by 2 bases; unmatched bases: 16. Looked up from germline, CDR1 is MNHEY and CDR2 is SVGEGT.

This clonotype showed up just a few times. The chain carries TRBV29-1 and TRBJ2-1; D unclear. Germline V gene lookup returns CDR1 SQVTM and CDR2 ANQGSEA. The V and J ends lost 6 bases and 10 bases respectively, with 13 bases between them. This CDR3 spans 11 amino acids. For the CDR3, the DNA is TGCAGCGTCCCCTTGGAATACGAGCAGTTCTTC. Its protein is CSVPLEYEQFF.

CDR3: CSVESSREGLYEQYF. The CDR3 DNA reads as TGCAGCGTTGAATCTTCGCGGGAGGGCCTTTACGAGCAGTACTTC. The chain is built from TRBV29-1 and TRBJ2-7; TRBD2 aligns across 9 bases. The CDR3 loop spans 15 amino acids. V was clipped by 2 bases and J by 4 bases; unmatched bases: 9. Germline V gene data show CDR1 as SQVTM and CDR2 as ANQGSEA.

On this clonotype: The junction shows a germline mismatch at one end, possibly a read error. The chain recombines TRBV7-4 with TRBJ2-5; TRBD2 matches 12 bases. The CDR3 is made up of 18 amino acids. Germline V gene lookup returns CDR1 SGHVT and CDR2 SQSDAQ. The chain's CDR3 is CTSSPGTQTSGSQETQYF. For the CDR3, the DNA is TGTACCAGCAGCCCTGGGACACAGACTAGCGGGAGCCAAGAGACCCAGTACTTC.

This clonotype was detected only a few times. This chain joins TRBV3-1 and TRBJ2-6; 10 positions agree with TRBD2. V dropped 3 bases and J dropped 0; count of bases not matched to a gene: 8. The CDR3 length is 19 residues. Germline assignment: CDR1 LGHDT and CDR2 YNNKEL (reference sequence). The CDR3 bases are TGTGCCAGCAGCCACGAAATAGCGGGAGGCTTCTCTGGGGCCAACGTCCTGACTTTC. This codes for CASSHEIAGGFSGANVLTF.

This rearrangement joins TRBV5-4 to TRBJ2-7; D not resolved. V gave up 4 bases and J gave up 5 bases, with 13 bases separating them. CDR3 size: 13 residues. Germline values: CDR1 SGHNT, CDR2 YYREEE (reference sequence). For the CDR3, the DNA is TGTGCCAGCAGCATCCCCCCCGACCACGAGCAGTACTTC. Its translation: CASSIPPDHEQYF.

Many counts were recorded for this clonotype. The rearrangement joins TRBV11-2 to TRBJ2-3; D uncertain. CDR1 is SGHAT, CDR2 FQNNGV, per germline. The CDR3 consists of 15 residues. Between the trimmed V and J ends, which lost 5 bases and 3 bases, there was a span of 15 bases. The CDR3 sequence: CASSSETIGTDTQYF. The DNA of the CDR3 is TGTGCCAGCAGCAGTGAGACCATAGGTACAGATACGCAGTATTTT.

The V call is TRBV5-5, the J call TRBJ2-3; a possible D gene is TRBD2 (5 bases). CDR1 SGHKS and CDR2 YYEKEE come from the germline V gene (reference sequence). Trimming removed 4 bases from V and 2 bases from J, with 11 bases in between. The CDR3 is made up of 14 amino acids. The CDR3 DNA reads TGTGCCAGCAGCCTGGACGGGGACACAGATACGCAGTATTTT. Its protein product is CASSLDGDTDTQYF.

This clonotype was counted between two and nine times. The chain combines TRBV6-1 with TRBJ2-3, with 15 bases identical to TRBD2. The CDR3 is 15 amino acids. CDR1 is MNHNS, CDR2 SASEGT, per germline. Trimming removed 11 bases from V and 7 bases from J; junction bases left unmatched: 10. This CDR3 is CASSRGTSGRHTQYF. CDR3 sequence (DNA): TGTGCCTCAAGTCGGGGGACTAGCGGGAGGCATACGCAGTATTTT.

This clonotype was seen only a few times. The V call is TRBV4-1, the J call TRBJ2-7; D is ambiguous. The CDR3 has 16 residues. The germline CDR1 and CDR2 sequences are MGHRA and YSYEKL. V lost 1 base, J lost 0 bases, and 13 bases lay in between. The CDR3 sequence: CASSQAVSGRSYEQYF. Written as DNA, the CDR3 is TGCGCCAGCAGCCAAGCTGTGTCAGGACGCTCCTACGAGCAGTACTTC.